This TCR beta chain comes out of a study of blood T cell repertoires in COVID-19. Study details: From T cells, B-cell-depleted T cells, or PBMCs came the material, which was cDNA or gDNA.

Trimming removed 4 bases from V and 1 base from J; junction bases left unmatched: 6. Germline CDR1 reads KGHSH; CDR2 reads LQKENI. This CDR3 spans 17 amino acids. Some clones are missing from TCRdb's copy, which holds only in-frame ones; the method was immunoSEQ multiplex PCR. Of tens of thousands of clones in the sample, 88% were seen once. Sequenced input: peripheral blood. The sequence was obtained from a human donor in a cohort sampled during active COVID-19. The chain links TRBV18 to TRBJ2-7; 14 bases are shared with TRBD2. For the CDR3, the DNA is TGTGCCAGCTCACAAGGGACTAGCGGGAGCCTATCCTACGAGCAGTACTTC. It translates to CASSQGTSGSLSYEQYF.